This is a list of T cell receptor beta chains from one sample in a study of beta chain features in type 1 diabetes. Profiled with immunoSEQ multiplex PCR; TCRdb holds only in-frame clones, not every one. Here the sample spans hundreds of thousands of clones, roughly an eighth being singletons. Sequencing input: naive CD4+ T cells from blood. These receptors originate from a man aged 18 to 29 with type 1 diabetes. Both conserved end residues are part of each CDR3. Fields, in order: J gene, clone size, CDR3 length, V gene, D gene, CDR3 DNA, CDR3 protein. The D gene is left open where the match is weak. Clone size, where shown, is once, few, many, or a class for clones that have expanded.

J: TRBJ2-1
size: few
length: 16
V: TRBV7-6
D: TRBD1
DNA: TGTGCCAGCAGCCCCCCCCGGGACAGGTCATACAATGAGCAGTTCTTC
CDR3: CASSPPRDRSYNEQFF

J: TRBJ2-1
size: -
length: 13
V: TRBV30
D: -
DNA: TGTGCCTGGAGTAACCAGATGGGGAATGAGCAGTTCTTC
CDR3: CAWSNQMGNEQFF

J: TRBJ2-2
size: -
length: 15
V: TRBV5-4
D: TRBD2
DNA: TGTGCCAGCAGCTTAGTAGCGGGGAACACCGGGGAGCTGTTTTTT
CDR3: CASSLVAGNTGELFF

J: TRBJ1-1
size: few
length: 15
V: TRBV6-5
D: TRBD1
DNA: TGTGCCAGCAGTTATTTGGGGACAGGGCTGACTGAAGCTTTCTTT
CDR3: CASSYLGTGLTEAFF

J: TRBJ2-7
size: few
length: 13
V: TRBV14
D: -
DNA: TGTGCCAGCAGCAACGGGGGACCGTTAAAGCAGTACTTC
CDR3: CASSNGGPLKQYF

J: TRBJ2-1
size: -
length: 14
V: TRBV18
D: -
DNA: TGTGCCAGCTCACCACCCCCAAGACAAGGGGAGCAGTTCTTC
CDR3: CASSPPPRQGEQFF

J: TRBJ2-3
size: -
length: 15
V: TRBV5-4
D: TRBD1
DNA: TGTGCCAGCAGCTTTGACAGGGGGCCGACAGATACGCAGTATTTT
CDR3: CASSFDRGPTDTQYF

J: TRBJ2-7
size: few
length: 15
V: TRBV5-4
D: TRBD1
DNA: TGTGCCAGCAGCGTACCAACAGGGGCCGGCTACGAGCAGTACTTC
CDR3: CASSVPTGAGYEQYF

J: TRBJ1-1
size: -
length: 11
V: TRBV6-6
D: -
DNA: TGTGCCAGCAGTTGGACGGGCGAAGCTTTCTTT
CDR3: CASSWTGEAFF

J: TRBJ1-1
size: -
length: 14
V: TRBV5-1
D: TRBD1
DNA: TGCGCCAGCAGCATGAGGACAGGGAACACTGAAGCTTTCTTT
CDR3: CASSMRTGNTEAFF

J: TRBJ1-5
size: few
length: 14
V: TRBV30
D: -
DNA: TGTGCCTGGAGGGCCTACAGTCACAATCAGCCCCAGCATTTT
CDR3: CAWRAYSHNQPQHF

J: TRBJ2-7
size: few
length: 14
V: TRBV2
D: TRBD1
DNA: TGTGCCAGCACAGGTGGGACAGGGGAACGCGAGCAGTACTTC
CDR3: CASTGGTGEREQYF

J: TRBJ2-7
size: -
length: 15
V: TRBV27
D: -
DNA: TGTGCCAGCAGTTCCCGGGGAGGGGGCTCCTACGAGCAGTACTTC
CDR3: CASSSRGGGSYEQYF

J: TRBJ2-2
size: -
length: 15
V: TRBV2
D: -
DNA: TGTGCCAGCAGTGAAGGGGGGTCAGGCCAACGGGAGCTGTTTTTT
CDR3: CASSEGGSGQRELFF

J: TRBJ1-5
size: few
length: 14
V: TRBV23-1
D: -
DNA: TGCGCCCCCCCGAAAGGACGAGGCAATCAGCCCCAGCATTTT
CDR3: CAPPKGRGNQPQHF

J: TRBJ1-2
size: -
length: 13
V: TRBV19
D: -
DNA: TGTGCCAGTAGTATTCGGGACACTTATGGGCGAGCCTTC
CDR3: CASSIRDTYGRAF

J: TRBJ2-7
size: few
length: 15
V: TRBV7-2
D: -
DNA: TGTGCCAGCAGCTTAGGGCCAGGGAGATCCTACGAGCAGTACTTC
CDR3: CASSLGPGRSYEQYF

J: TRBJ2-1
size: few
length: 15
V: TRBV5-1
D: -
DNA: TGCGCCAGCAGTGTCTCAAGACTAGCCTACAATGAGCAGTTCTTC
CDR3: CASSVSRLAYNEQFF

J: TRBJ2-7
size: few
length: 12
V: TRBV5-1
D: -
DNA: TGCGCCAGCAGCTTGGACGCCCACGAGCAGTACTTC
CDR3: CASSLDAHEQYF

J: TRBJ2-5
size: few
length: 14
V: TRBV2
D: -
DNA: TGTGCCAGCAGTGATCTGAGCCCGCAAGAGACCCAGTACTTC
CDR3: CASSDLSPQETQYF

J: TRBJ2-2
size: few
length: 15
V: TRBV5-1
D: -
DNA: TGCGCCAGCAGCACGAGTACTAGCTACACCGGGGAGCTGTTTTTT
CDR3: CASSTSTSYTGELFF

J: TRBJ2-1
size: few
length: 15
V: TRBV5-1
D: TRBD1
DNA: TGCGCCAGCAGCTTGGGTACAGGGGGCGCGGATGAGCAGTTCTTC
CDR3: CASSLGTGGADEQFF

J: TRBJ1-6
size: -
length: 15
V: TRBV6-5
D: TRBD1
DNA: TGTGCCAGCAGTTACACGGGACAGGGAGGTTCACCCCTCCACTTT
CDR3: CASSYTGQGGSPLHF

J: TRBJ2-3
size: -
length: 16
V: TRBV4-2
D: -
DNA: TGTGCCAGCAGCCTAGGGCGGGGACAGCAGACAGATACGCAGTATTTT
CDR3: CASSLGRGQQTDTQYF

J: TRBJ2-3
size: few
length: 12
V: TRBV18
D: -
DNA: TGTGCCAGCTCACCACGGGTAGATACGCAGTATTTT
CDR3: CASSPRVDTQYF

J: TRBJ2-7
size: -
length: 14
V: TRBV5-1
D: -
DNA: TGCGCCAGCAGCTTGGTGCCCCCCGCCGGCGAGCAGTACTTC
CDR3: CASSLVPPAGEQYF

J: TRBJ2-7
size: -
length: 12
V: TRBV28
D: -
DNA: TGTGCCAGCAGTGGGACCGTCGACGAGCAGTACTTC
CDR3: CASSGTVDEQYF

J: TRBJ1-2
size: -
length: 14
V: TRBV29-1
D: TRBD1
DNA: TGCAGCGTTGTCTTGGGACAGGGGAGATATGGCTACACCTTC
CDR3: CSVVLGQGRYGYTF

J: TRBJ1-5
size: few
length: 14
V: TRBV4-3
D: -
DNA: TGCGCCAGCAGCCAAGAGTTGGGAGATCAGCCCCAGCATTTT
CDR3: CASSQELGDQPQHF

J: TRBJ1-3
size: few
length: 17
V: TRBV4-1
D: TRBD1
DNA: TGCGCCAGCAGCCAAGCCCCACCGGGACAGGGTAGAAACACCATATATTTT
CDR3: CASSQAPPGQGRNTIYF

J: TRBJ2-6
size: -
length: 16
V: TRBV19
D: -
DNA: TGTGCCAGTAGCCCCGTGGGAGTTCCTGGGGCCAACGTCCTGACTTTC
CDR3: CASSPVGVPGANVLTF

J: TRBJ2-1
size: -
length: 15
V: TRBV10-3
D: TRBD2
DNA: TGTGCCATCCGAACTAGCGGGGGGGACAGGAATGAGCAGTTCTTC
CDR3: CAIRTSGGDRNEQFF

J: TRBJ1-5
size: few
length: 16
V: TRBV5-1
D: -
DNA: TGCGCCAGCAGCTCCGATCCCGGGGGGAGCAATCAGCCCCAGCATTTT
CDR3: CASSSDPGGSNQPQHF

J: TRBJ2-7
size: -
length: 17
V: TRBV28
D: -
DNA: TGTGCCAGCAGTTTACTGGGGCAGGATGGCTTCGTGGACGAGCAGTACTTC
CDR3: CASSLLGQDGFVDEQYF

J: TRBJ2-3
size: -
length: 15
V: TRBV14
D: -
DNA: TGTGCCAGCAGCCAAGATGGGCCCGCGTTCAGTGCGCAGTATTTT
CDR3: CASSQDGPAFSAQYF